Listed below are T cell receptor beta chains from one sample, sequenced in a study of Graves' ophthalmopathy and Graves' hyperthyroidism. MiXCR, run by TCRdb on the multiplex PCR reads, gives a single entry per CDR3 protein. The repertoire consists of fewer than 250,000 distinct CDR3 sequences, with around 28% occurring once and the leading ten covering 8.5% to 9.5%. Sequenced input: peripheral blood. The receptors were sampled from a man aged 50 to 59 with Graves' ophthalmopathy. Each CDR3 is given with its conserved first and last residue. Each record gives: D gene, clone size, J gene, V gene, CDR3 DNA, CDR3 protein. A D gene is named only where the DNA matches it firmly. Not all rows give a size; the values are once, few, many and, for expanded clones, a class.

- | many | TRBJ1-2 | TRBV2 | TGTGCCAGCAGTGTCCCGGGCGTATATGGCTACACCTTC | CASSVPGVYGYTF
TRBD1 | few | TRBJ1-2 | TRBV6-1 | TGTGCCAGCAGTGAATATACAGGGGAAGGCTACACCTTC | CASSEYTGEGYTF
TRBD1 | many | TRBJ1-1 | TRBV11-2 | TGTGCCAGCGGTTACCCAGGGGGGCATACTGAAGCTTTCTTT | CASGYPGGHTEAFF
- | - | TRBJ2-5 | TRBV29-1 | TGCAGCGCCCAAGGGACAAACGTCCAAGAGACCCAGTACTTC | CSAQGTNVQETQYF
TRBD1 | - | TRBJ2-5 | TRBV7-9 | TGTGCCAGCGCCCCGCGCGGGACAGGGGCGACCCAGTACTTC | CASAPRGTGATQYF
- | many | TRBJ2-5 | TRBV18 | TGTGCCAGCTCATCGGACAACCAAGAGACCCAGTACTTC | CASSSDNQETQYF
- | many | TRBJ2-5 | TRBV6-2/TRBV6-3 | TGTGCCAGCAGGTCGGTGGGGGCGCGGGAGACCCAGTACTTC | CASRSVGARETQYF
TRBD1 | many | TRBJ2-5 | TRBV5-1 | TGCGCCAGCAGGCGCCAGGCAGGGACAGGGTACGAGACCCAGTACTTC | CASRRQAGTGYETQYF
- | - | TRBJ1-2 | TRBV6-1 | TGTGCCAGCAGCGTAGACAGGCTTATTGGCTACACCTTC | CASSVDRLIGYTF
- | many | TRBJ2-5 | TRBV6-5 | TGTGCCAGCAGGTCCACTCCAGAGACCCAGTACTTC | CASRSTPETQYF
- | - | TRBJ1-1 | TRBV20-1 | TGCAGTGCTGGGGCATACACTGAAGCTTTCTTT | CSAGAYTEAFF
TRBD1 | many | TRBJ2-7 | TRBV29-1 | TGCAGCGTTGCCGACAGGGCGAAATCCGAGCAGTACTTC | CSVADRAKSEQYF
TRBD2 | many | TRBJ2-2 | TRBV9 | TGTGCCAGCAGCGTAGCTACTGGGCTAGCGGGAGGAAACACCGGGGAGCTGTTTTTT | CASSVATGLAGGNTGELFF
- | many | TRBJ2-7 | TRBV7-2 | TGTGCCAGCAGCTTCTACGGGGCGGGCTCCTACGAGCAGTACTTC | CASSFYGAGSYEQYF
- | - | TRBJ2-5 | TRBV6-1 | TGTGCCAGCAGTGGTAGCCCGAGGACAATGGAGACCCAGTACTTC | CASSGSPRTMETQYF
- | many | TRBJ1-2 | TRBV15 | TGTGCCACCAGCACACACAGCAACTATGGCTACACCTTC | CATSTHSNYGYTF
TRBD1 | - | TRBJ1-2 | TRBV19 | TGTGCCAGTAGTACCGGACAGGGGATCGGTGGCTACACCTTC | CASSTGQGIGGYTF
- | many | TRBJ1-6 | TRBV20-1 | TGCAGTGCTAGCAATGCAGGATACTCCTATAATTCACCCCTCCACTTT | CSASNAGYSYNSPLHF
- | - | TRBJ1-1 | TRBV30 | TGTGCCTGGAGTGTACAGGGCCCAGTGGCTTTCTTT | CAWSVQGPVAFF
TRBD1 | many | TRBJ1-6 | TRBV6-5 | TGTGCCAGCAGTTACTCGATGGGGACAGGAACCTCACCCCTCCACTTT | CASSYSMGTGTSPLHF
TRBD2 | many | TRBJ2-2 | TRBV12-3/TRBV12-4 | TGTGCCAGCAGCCCAGCGGGAGTGGGGAACACCGGGGAGCTGTTTTTT | CASSPAGVGNTGELFF
- | many | TRBJ1-5 | TRBV7-2 | TGTGCCAGCAGCTTAAGTCCGGCTGTGACTCAGCCCCAGCATTTT | CASSLSPAVTQPQHF
- | many | TRBJ1-1 | TRBV27 | TGTGCCAGCAGCGGAATCCCAGGGAACACTGAAGCTTTCTTT | CASSGIPGNTEAFF
TRBD1 | many | TRBJ1-2 | TRBV7-9 | TGTGCCAGCAGCTTAGCCGGGACAGAGAATGGCTACACCTTC | CASSLAGTENGYTF
- | once | TRBJ2-7 | TRBV20-1 | TGCAGTGCTGCGCTCTTCGGGGAGGTCGAGCAGTACTTC | CSAALFGEVEQYF
- | many | TRBJ2-2 | TRBV10-3 | TGTGCCATCGGTCAGGGTAGCGGGGAGCTGTTTTTT | CAIGQGSGELFF
- | many | TRBJ2-2 | TRBV12-3/TRBV12-4 | TGTGCCAGCAGTTTAGTGGGAGTCACCGGGGAGCTGTTTTTT | CASSLVGVTGELFF
- | many | TRBJ1-5 | TRBV6-1 | TGTGCCAGCAGAATATATAGCAATCAGCCCCAGCATTTT | CASRIYSNQPQHF
- | - | TRBJ2-4 | TRBV11-1 | TGTGCCAGCATCGGAGGGACTTCCCGGCACATTCAGTACTTC | CASIGGTSRHIQYF
- | many | TRBJ2-7 | TRBV11-1 | TGTGCCAGCAGCTTAGCGCTAGACCCCATCTACGAGCAGTACTTC | CASSLALDPIYEQYF
TRBD2 | many | TRBJ2-2 | TRBV28 | TGTGCCAGCAGTTTATCCCTAGCGGGAGCTGGCGGGGAGCTGTTTTTT | CASSLSLAGAGGELFF
- | many | TRBJ1-2 | TRBV19 | TGTGCCAGTAGGACGAACAGAGAAGCTAACTATGGCTACACCTTC | CASRTNREANYGYTF
- | many | TRBJ2-7 | TRBV6-1 | TGTGCCAGCAGTCCAACGGCCAGCTCCTACGAGCAGTACTTC | CASSPTASSYEQYF
- | many | TRBJ1-1 | TRBV7-2 | TGTGCCAGCAGCTCCCCGGAGGGGTACAGGACTGAAGCTTTCTTT | CASSSPEGYRTEAFF
- | many | TRBJ1-1 | TRBV6-1 | TGTGCCAGCAGTGAACTGAACACTGAAGCTTTCTTT | CASSELNTEAFF
- | many | TRBJ2-7 | TRBV7-3 | TGTGCCAGCAGCTTAAGTAAAGGGCCCCCCTACGAGCAGTACTTC | CASSLSKGPPYEQYF
- | once | TRBJ1-2 | TRBV11-2 | TGTGCCAGCAGCTTAAATTCCGGGGGCGCGCATGGCTACACCTTC | CASSLNSGGAHGYTF
TRBD1 | many | TRBJ1-1 | TRBV11-1 | TGTGCCAGCAGCTTGTTGAAAGGGGGCATGCACACTGAAGCTTTCTTT | CASSLLKGGMHTEAFF
TRBD1 | many | TRBJ2-5 | TRBV11-2 | TGTGCCAGCAGCTCCCCGGACAGGGAGTTTGTAGAGACCCAGTACTTC | CASSSPDREFVETQYF
- | many | TRBJ1-1 | TRBV7-3 | TGTGCCAGCAGCTGGGCGGGGGACACTGAAGCTTTCTTT | CASSWAGDTEAFF
- | many | TRBJ1-2 | TRBV7-2 | TGTGCCAGCAGCGCCCGACAGGACCCCTATGGCTACACCTTC | CASSARQDPYGYTF
TRBD1 | - | TRBJ1-5 | TRBV6-1 | TGTGCCAGCAGTCCGGGACAGGGACGGATTCAGCCCCAGCATTTT | CASSPGQGRIQPQHF
TRBD2 | - | TRBJ2-7 | TRBV19 | TGTGCCAGTAGTGCGGGTAGCGGGAGGTCCTACGAGCAGTACTTC | CASSAGSGRSYEQYF
- | many | TRBJ2-7 | TRBV28 | TGTGCCAGCAGTTCCAGGGGGGGGGTTATCGAGCAGTACTTC | CASSSRGGVIEQYF
- | many | TRBJ2-7 | TRBV7-2 | TGTGCCAGCAGCTTAGCAGTGCTCGATTCCTACGAGCAGTACTTC | CASSLAVLDSYEQYF
- | many | TRBJ2-2 | TRBV5-5 | TGTGCCAGCAGCCTCCTGACAGGACCGAACACCGGGGAGCTGTTTTTT | CASSLLTGPNTGELFF
- | many | TRBJ1-5 | TRBV28 | TGTGCCAGCATTAACAGTTATAGCAATCAGCCCCAGCATTTT | CASINSYSNQPQHF